The clone carrying this TCR beta chain was counted only a few times. What it binds is not known. The data stem from a study of cytomegalovirus exposure and HLA in healthy donors. Study conclusions and caveats: The productive fraction for most TCR beta V segments was about 87% or about 30% in an earlier analysis. Most CMV-associated TCR beta chains were later found to appear HLA-restricted.

Trimming left V 0 bases short and J 8 bases short, with 10 bases between. The CDR3 covers 14 residues. Germline CDR1 reads MNHNY; CDR2 reads SVGAGI (reference sequence). In the PCR, 60 Vbeta and 13 Jbeta primers were used. Repertoires were generated with immunoSEQ multiplex PCR, while TCRdb's copy carries only in-frame clones and drops some. This table holds some 97,000 clones, 65% to 90% found once. The chain has TRBV6-6 and TRBJ1-4; D is perhaps TRBD1 (5 bases). Sequencing input: PBMCs. This TCR was sampled from a woman aged 18-35 years in good health and CMV-seronegative. CDR3 sequence: CASSYSRALEKLFF. CDR3 nucleotide sequence: TGTGCCAGCAGTTACTCCAGGGCATTGGAAAAACTGTTTTTT.